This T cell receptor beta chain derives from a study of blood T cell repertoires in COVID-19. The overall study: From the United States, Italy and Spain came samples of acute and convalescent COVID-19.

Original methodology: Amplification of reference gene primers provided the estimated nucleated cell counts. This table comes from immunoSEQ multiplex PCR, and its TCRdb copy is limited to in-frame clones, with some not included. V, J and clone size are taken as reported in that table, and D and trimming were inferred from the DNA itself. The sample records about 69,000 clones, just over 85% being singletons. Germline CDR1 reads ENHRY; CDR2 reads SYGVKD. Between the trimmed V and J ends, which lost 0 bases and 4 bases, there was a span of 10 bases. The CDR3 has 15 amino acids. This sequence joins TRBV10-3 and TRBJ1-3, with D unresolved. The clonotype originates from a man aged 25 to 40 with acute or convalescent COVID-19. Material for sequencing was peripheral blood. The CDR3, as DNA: TGTGCCATCAGTGAGTCCGGTACCTCGGGAAACACCATATATTTT. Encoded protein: CAISESGTSGNTIYF.